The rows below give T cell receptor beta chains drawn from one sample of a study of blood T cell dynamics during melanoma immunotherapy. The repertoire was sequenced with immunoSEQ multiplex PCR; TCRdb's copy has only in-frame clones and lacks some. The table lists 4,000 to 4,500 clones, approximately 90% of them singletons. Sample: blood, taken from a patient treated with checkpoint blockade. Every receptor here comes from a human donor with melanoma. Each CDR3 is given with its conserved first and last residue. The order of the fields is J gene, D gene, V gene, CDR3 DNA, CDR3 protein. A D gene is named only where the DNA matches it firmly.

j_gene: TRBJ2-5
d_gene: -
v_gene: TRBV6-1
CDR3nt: TGTGCCAGCACCGGTTTGGAGACCCAGTACTTC
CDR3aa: CASTGLETQYF